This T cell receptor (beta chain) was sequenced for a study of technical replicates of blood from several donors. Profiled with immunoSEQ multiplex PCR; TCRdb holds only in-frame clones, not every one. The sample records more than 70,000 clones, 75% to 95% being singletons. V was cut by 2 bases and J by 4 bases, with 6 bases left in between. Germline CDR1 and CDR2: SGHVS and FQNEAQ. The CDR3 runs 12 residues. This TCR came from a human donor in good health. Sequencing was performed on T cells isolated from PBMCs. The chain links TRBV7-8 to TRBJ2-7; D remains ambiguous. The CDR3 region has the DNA TGTGCCAGCAGCTTAAGCCCATACGAGCAGTACTTC. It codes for CASSLSPYEQYF.